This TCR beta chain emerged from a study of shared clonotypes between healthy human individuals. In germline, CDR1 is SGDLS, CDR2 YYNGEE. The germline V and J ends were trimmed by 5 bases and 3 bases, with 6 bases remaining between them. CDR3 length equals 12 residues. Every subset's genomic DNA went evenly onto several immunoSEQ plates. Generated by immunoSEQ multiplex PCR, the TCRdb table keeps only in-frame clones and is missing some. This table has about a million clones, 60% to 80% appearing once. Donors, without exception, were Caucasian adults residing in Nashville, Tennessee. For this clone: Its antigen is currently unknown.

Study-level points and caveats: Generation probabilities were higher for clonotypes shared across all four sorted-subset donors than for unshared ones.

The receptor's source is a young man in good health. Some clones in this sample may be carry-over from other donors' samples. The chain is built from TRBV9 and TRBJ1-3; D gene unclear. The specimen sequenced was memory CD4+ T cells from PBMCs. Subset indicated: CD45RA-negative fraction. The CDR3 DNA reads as TGTGCCAGCAGTGATCTTGGAAACACCATATATTTT. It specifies CASSDLGNTIYF.